The 2 T cell receptor beta chains reported below all come from one sample, sequenced in a study of shared clonotypes between healthy human individuals. Here immunoSEQ multiplex PCR was the method, and the copy in TCRdb shows in-frame clones only, minus some. The profile covers some 2,400,000 clones, with approximately 95% appearing a single time and roughly 0.13% taken by the ten largest. Sample: naive CD4+ T cells sorted from blood. Subset: CD45RA+ positively selected. These TCRs come from a man between 18 and 29 years old in good health.

The rearrangement joins TRBV4-3 to TRBJ2-2; the D gene is possibly TRBD2 (5 bases). The V gene lost 0 bases and the J gene lost 6 bases, with 17 bases spanning the gap. In germline, CDR1 is LGHNA, CDR2 YSLEER. The CDR3 loop spans 17 amino acids. CDR3 protein: CASSQEGGSAKAGELFF. The CDR3 coding sequence is TGCGCCAGCAGCCAAGAAGGTGGTAGCGCAAAAGCCGGGGAGCTGTTTTTT.

This sequence joins TRBV4-1 and TRBJ2-7; D may correspond to TRBD1 or TRBD2 (5 bases each). The CDR3 covers 15 residues. Germline V CDR1 and CDR2: MGHRA, YSYEKL. The V gene lost 1 base and the J gene lost 2 bases, with 12 bases spanning the gap. CDR3 region: CASSQGDGAPYEQYF. The CDR3, as DNA: TGCGCCAGCAGCCAAGGGGACGGAGCCCCCTACGAGCAGTACTTC.